This T cell receptor (beta chain) emerged from a study of blood T cell repertoires in COVID-19 (dated by TCRdb to the early 2020s). Background for the entire study: Samples covering the acute and convalescent phases of COVID-19 were provided by collaborators in the United States, Italy and Spain. The material from the prospective study consisted of cDNA or gDNA derived from T cells, B-cell-depleted T cells, or PBMCs. The dataset comprised deeply sampled blood TCRbeta repertoires from subjects exposed to, actively infected with, or recovered from COVID-19. The repertoires were made available in a free public database intended to serve as a resource for research on the immune response to SARS-CoV-2. The samples were drawn from two sources: the first 160 participants of the ongoing ImmuneRACE study, and 950 to 1,500 subjects contributed by 6 global collaborators. Nearly every sample came with metadata listing a de-identified subject ID, COVID-19 status, age in years and sex. Where available, HLA class I and class II types were obtained from metadata supplied by the sample provider rather than from assay-based typing.

In the case of this clone: What antigen it recognizes has not been identified. No per-base quality is available; no much larger clone lies one base away.

V and J lose 6 bases and 0 bases, and a span of 12 bases separates them. Inclusive of the bounding cysteine and phenylalanine, the CDR3 is 15 residues long. The kept DNA is CDR3 alone, 45 bases in frame from the first base. Via the germline V gene, CDR1 is MNHEY and CDR2 SVGAGI. Overall study outcomes, separate from this receptor: The quantity of clinical and demographic metadata differed by source and by participant and was supplied without curation.

Each collaborating institution followed its own protocols to collect whole blood in K2EDTA tubes. For TCRbeta analysis, collaborators shipped samples as frozen whole blood, isolated PBMCs, or DNA extracted from either of those sample types. TCRbeta CDR3 regions were amplified from genomic DNA by means of the immunoSEQ Assay, a bias-controlled multiplex PCR. The authors processed their data as follows. The number of nucleated cells in each sample was estimated from the amplification of reference gene primers within the assay. To quantify the absolute abundance of each unique TCRbeta CDR3 rearrangement, sequence reads were collapsed and filtered. For each sample, productive Simpson clonality was calculated as the square root of Simpson's diversity index over productive rearrangements. Entries here come from immuneACCESS through TCRdb and include only in-frame sequences with V and J called. Some clones fail to appear in such tables; in the studies checked, an unresolved V gene covers under half of the shortfall, and the cause of the remainder is unknown. That table gives V, J and clone size, and the DNA gave D and trimming. This sample has approximately 210,000 clones in its table, and 83% of those were observed once. The ten largest clonotypes hold 2% to 3% of the sample.

This receptor was identified in a middle-aged woman with active or convalescent COVID-19. Input material: peripheral blood. The chain couples TRBV6-5 to TRBJ1-3; the D gene is not confidently resolved. The CDR3 here reads CASSPGISSGNTIYF. The nucleotides are TGTGCCAGCAGCCCCGGGATTTCCTCTGGAAACACCATATATTTT.